This is a list of T cell receptor beta chains from one sample in a study of metastatic and nonmetastatic thyroid tumors. Using MiXCR, TCRdb re-called clones from the PCR reads. The sample consists of fewer than 40,000 clones, around 30% of them appearing once. Sequenced input: blood. The receptors originated from a female donor with papillary thyroid cancer or a benign thyroid nodule (not recorded which). Some clones in this sample may be carry-over from other donors' samples. The CDR3 runs from the conserved cysteine through the conserved F or W.

j_call: TRBJ2-5; v_call: TRBV20-1; cdr3_aa: CSASSQLAGGFGETQYF
j_call: TRBJ2-2; v_call: TRBV5-1; cdr3_aa: CASKGQGVTGELFF
j_call: TRBJ1-1; v_call: TRBV6-5; cdr3_aa: CASSYRDRDPEAFF
j_call: TRBJ2-1; v_call: TRBV4-3; cdr3_aa: CASSHLGGSYNEQLF
j_call: TRBJ2-7; v_call: TRBV5-1; cdr3_aa: CASSQDASSYEQYF
j_call: TRBJ2-1; v_call: TRBV7-2; cdr3_aa: CASSFYDNEQFF
j_call: TRBJ2-7; v_call: TRBV4-1; cdr3_aa: CASSQPAAGLHEQYF
j_call: TRBJ2-5; v_call: TRBV2; cdr3_aa: CDSSGTGSGDTQYF
j_call: TRBJ2-7; v_call: TRBV30; cdr3_aa: CAWSGGGTRYEQYF
j_call: TRBJ1-1; v_call: TRBV19; cdr3_aa: CASAPGKLNTEAFF
j_call: TRBJ2-7; v_call: TRBV25-1; cdr3_aa: CASSESSFWDEQYF
j_call: TRBJ1-3; v_call: TRBV18; cdr3_aa: CASSAAQGGITSGNTIYF
j_call: TRBJ1-1; v_call: TRBV7-9; cdr3_aa: CASSLGGSETEAFF
j_call: TRBJ1-5; v_call: TRBV6-2/TRBV6-3; cdr3_aa: CASSYSMVEGRSNQPQHF
j_call: TRBJ1-1; v_call: TRBV9; cdr3_aa: CASSVTGGMESEAFF
j_call: TRBJ2-1; v_call: TRBV11-2; cdr3_aa: CASSLDLRSEQFF
j_call: TRBJ1-1; v_call: TRBV2; cdr3_aa: CASSGQPNTEAFF
j_call: TRBJ1-4; v_call: TRBV4-1; cdr3_aa: CASSQDQAGGREKLFF
j_call: TRBJ2-7; v_call: TRBV20-1; cdr3_aa: CSAPTQRGPSYEQYF
j_call: TRBJ1-1; v_call: TRBV6-2/TRBV6-3; cdr3_aa: CASRIQGLTEAFF
j_call: TRBJ2-1; v_call: TRBV20-1; cdr3_aa: CSARDLCLTSGRPDLVWQFF
j_call: TRBJ2-1; v_call: TRBV5-1; cdr3_aa: CASSLVAAGNNEQFF
j_call: TRBJ2-5; v_call: TRBV20-1; cdr3_aa: CSARDGDNQRETQYF
j_call: TRBJ2-1; v_call: TRBV9; cdr3_aa: CASSGLAGGFYEQFF
j_call: TRBJ1-2; v_call: TRBV4-3; cdr3_aa: CASSQAPWDRANYGYTF
j_call: TRBJ2-3; v_call: TRBV7-3; cdr3_aa: CASSLDRVTDTQYF
j_call: TRBJ2-2; v_call: TRBV7-2; cdr3_aa: CASSHDGTNTGEMFF
j_call: TRBJ2-7; v_call: TRBV5-1; cdr3_aa: CASSPLGKSGNEQYF
j_call: TRBJ1-1; v_call: TRBV11-2; cdr3_aa: CASSFSRQGLNTEAFF
j_call: TRBJ2-1; v_call: TRBV6-1; cdr3_aa: CASSGGTATYKEQFF
j_call: TRBJ2-5; v_call: TRBV27; cdr3_aa: CASGAPGPQYF
j_call: TRBJ1-4; v_call: TRBV19; cdr3_aa: CASSIRDEKLFF
j_call: TRBJ1-6; v_call: TRBV27; cdr3_aa: CASSPNRGSYNSPLHF
j_call: TRBJ1-2; v_call: TRBV2; cdr3_aa: CASCVEAEGGYTF
j_call: TRBJ2-2; v_call: TRBV7-6; cdr3_aa: CASSLGGTGNTGGLFF
j_call: TRBJ2-4; v_call: TRBV7-2; cdr3_aa: CASSSTEGRYIQYF
j_call: TRBJ1-5; v_call: TRBV11-2; cdr3_aa: CASSLWGTDQPQHF
j_call: TRBJ1-1; v_call: TRBV27; cdr3_aa: CASSLSSDGWSTEAFF
j_call: TRBJ2-3; v_call: TRBV7-2; cdr3_aa: CASSPLGSVDTQYF
j_call: TRBJ2-3; v_call: TRBV7-2; cdr3_aa: CASSLVTGGRDTQYF
j_call: TRBJ2-5; v_call: TRBV12-3/TRBV12-4; cdr3_aa: CASSLVAQETQYF
j_call: TRBJ2-1; v_call: TRBV5-1; cdr3_aa: CASSPIVANSYNEQFF
j_call: TRBJ2-7; v_call: TRBV19; cdr3_aa: CASSMGHSYEQYF
j_call: TRBJ2-7; v_call: TRBV18; cdr3_aa: CASSLAGAVSEQYF
j_call: TRBJ1-1; v_call: TRBV5-1; cdr3_aa: CASSLESGLAGTESFF
j_call: TRBJ1-2; v_call: TRBV11-2; cdr3_aa: CASSSLTGCLYGYTF
j_call: TRBJ1-2; v_call: TRBV24-1; cdr3_aa: CASSGTEDNYGYTF
j_call: TRBJ2-3; v_call: TRBV20-1; cdr3_aa: CSARDEQSATDTQYF
j_call: TRBJ1-2; v_call: TRBV11-2; cdr3_aa: CASSLRGLRGYTF
j_call: TRBJ2-1; v_call: TRBV7-3; cdr3_aa: CASTLLDRLSSYNEQFF